The source of this TCR beta chain is a study of blood T cell repertoires in COVID-19. Overall study context: PBMCs, B-cell-depleted T cells, or T cells were the source of the cDNA or gDNA that made up the material.

The CDR3 is 15 amino acids. From germline, CDR1 is LNHDA and CDR2 SQIVND (reference sequence). V was clipped by 5 bases and J by 3 bases, with 14 bases between them. In the study's own analysis: Nucleated cell number was recorded as an estimate derived from reference gene primer amplification. The method was immunoSEQ multiplex PCR; TCRdb's version includes in-frame clones alone and lacks a portion of them. That table gives V, J and clone size, and the DNA gave D and trimming. The profile shows 250,000 to 400,000 clones, roughly 90% of them singletons. The sequenced material came from peripheral blood. The chain is built from TRBV19 and TRBJ1-3; D ambiguous. The sequence came from a woman aged 25 to 39 with COVID-19, enrolled during active disease. For the CDR3, the DNA is TGTGCCAGTAGTGCCCCCCGCGTCCGTGGAAACACCATATATTTT. Translation: CASSAPRVRGNTIYF.